The 12 T cell receptor beta chains below all came from one sample that was sequenced in a study of T cell repertoires in cytomegalovirus infection. TCRdb analysed the reads with MiXCR anew, one entry per CDR3 protein. The table records a few hundred thousand distinct CDR3 sequences, around a tenth of them present only once. The sequenced sample consisted of PBMCs. The receptors come from a human donor in good health (CMV status not recorded). Some clones in this sample may be carry-over from other donors' samples.

This clonotype occurred many times. V usage is TRBV7-2 and J usage is TRBJ2-7; D might be TRBD1 or TRBD2, each matching 5 bases. V was clipped by 5 bases and J by 11 bases, with 19 bases between them. This CDR3 has 13 amino acids. Germline CDR1 reads SGHTA; CDR2 reads FQGNSA. CDR3 region: CASSLDRDPAKYF. The CDR3 region has the DNA TGTGCCAGCAGCCTAGACCGGGACCCCGCTAAGTACTTC.

This clonotype was counted a few times. The chain couples TRBV5-4 to TRBJ2-1; possibly TRBD1 or TRBD2 for D (5 bases each). Trimming took 1 base from V and 8 from J, leaving 16 bases between them. Germline V gives CDR1 SGHNT, CDR2 YYREEE (reference sequence). The CDR3 spans 15 residues. The CDR3 region is CASSLRANVGDEQFF. CDR3 coding DNA: TGTGCCAGCAGCTTGAGGGCTAACGTGGGGGATGAGCAGTTCTTC.

This clonotype was counted a few times. The V and J genes are TRBV12-3 or TRBV12-4 and TRBJ1-2; tentatively, D is TRBD1 (6 bases). This CDR3 has 14 amino acids. Deletions cut 3 bases from V and 8 bases from J, with 16 bases between. The CDR3 loop reads CASSLSIQGGGYTF. The CDR3 DNA sequence: TGTGCCAGCAGTTTGTCGATACAGGGAGGCGGCTACACCTTC.

The table lists this clonotype with many counts. This chain joins TRBV7-6 and TRBJ2-5; TRBD2 aligns across 7 bases. CDR3 size: 14 residues. The trim removed 4 bases at V and 1 base at J, leaving 3 bases unmatched. Germline lookup yields CDR1 SGHVS and CDR2 FNYEAQ. The chain's CDR3 is CASSYKRGQETQYF. CDR3 in DNA: TGTGCCAGCAGCTACAAGCGGGGCCAAGAGACCCAGTACTTC.

This clonotype has more than one count but fewer than ten. V gene TRBV6-6 combines with J gene TRBJ2-1; TRBD2 matches 8 bases. This CDR3 region has 17 residues. From germline, CDR1 is MNHNY and CDR2 SVGAGI (reference sequence). After removal of 0 bases from V and 3 bases from J, the junction contained 7 bases not matched to a gene. The CDR3 region is CASSYSILAEFYNEQFF. CDR3 DNA sequence: TGTGCCAGCAGTTACTCGATACTAGCGGAATTCTACAATGAGCAGTTCTTC.

This clonotype was picked up many times. The chain recombines TRBV11-3 with TRBJ2-1; D assignment may be TRBD1 or TRBD2 (6 bases each). The CDR3 consists of 15 residues. V lost 5 bases and J 9 bases, leaving 20 bases between the germline ends. CDR1 is SGHNT, CDR2 YENEEA, per germline. CDR3 loop: CASSQKGGSGTEQFF. The CDR3 DNA is TGTGCCAGCAGCCAGAAGGGGGGTAGTGGGACTGAGCAGTTCTTC.

This clonotype has more than one count but fewer than ten. The V gene is TRBV19, the J gene TRBJ1-5; possible D gene TRBD1, 6 bases. The V gene lost 10 bases and the J gene lost 6 bases, with 16 bases spanning the gap. Per germline, CDR1 LNHDA and CDR2 SQIVND (reference sequence). The length of the CDR3 is 13 residues. The CDR3, as DNA: TGTGCCACTTCGACAGGAAGGGGTCAGCCCCAGCATTTT. The encoded protein is CATSTGRGQPQHF.

This clonotype has a handful of counts. The chain joins TRBV20-1 to TRBJ2-3; 8 nucleotides match TRBD2. CDR3 length: 12 residues. The germline V gene encodes CDR1 DFQATT and CDR2 SNEGSKA (reference sequence). The V and J ends lost 7 bases and 5 bases, in that order; junction bases with no gene match: 5. The CDR3, as DNA: TGCAGTGTGGCGGGAGGAGTAGATACGCAGTATTTT. The encoded protein is CSVAGGVDTQYF.

The table lists this clonotype with a few counts. The genes are TRBV19 and TRBJ2-1, with D possibly TRBD2 on 5 matching bases. CDR1 and CDR2 (germline): LNHDA, SQIVND (reference sequence). This CDR3 spans 14 amino acids. Trimming removed 2 bases at V and 9 bases at J, with 14 bases between. CDR3 sequence (DNA): TGTGCCAGTAGTATAAGCCGGGAATGGGGTGAGCAGTTCTTC. This gives the protein CASSISREWGEQFF.

This clonotype was found many times. The chain has TRBV7-2 and TRBJ2-1, with unresolved D. The CDR3 loop spans 15 amino acids. V gave up 5 bases and J gave up 0 bases, with 11 bases separating them. Germline CDR1 reads SGHTA; CDR2 reads FQGNSA. The CDR3, as DNA: TGTGCCAGCAGCCAGCAGGTGAGCTCCTACAATGAGCAGTTCTTC. Encoded protein: CASSQQVSSYNEQFF.

This clonotype was observed many times. The chain uses TRBV24-1 and TRBJ2-5; 7 bases agree with TRBD2. The CDR3 consists of 13 residues. Germline V gene lookup returns CDR1 KGHDR and CDR2 SFDVKD. V was pared by 9 bases and J by 4 bases, with 7 bases of the junction left unmatched. DNA of the CDR3: TGTGCCACCGCTCGGGGGGAGAGAGAGACCCAGTACTTC. It encodes CATARGERETQYF.

This clonotype was detected ten times or more. This chain links TRBV19 with TRBJ2-4, with TRBD1 matching over 9 bases. J gave up 7 bases and V 7 bases, and 5 bases lay outside the gene matches. The CDR3 runs 13 residues. The V gene's germline CDR1 is LNHDA and CDR2 SQIVND (reference sequence). The CDR3: CASTRGQGNIQYF. DNA of the CDR3: TGTGCCAGTACCCGAGGACAGGGGAACATTCAGTACTTC.